This T cell receptor (beta chain) was profiled in a study of molecular identifiers for immune sequencing clone quantification. This clonotype was counted between two and nine times. A single record per CDR3 protein comes from TCRdb applying MiXCR to the PCR reads. The repertoire holds around 300,000 distinct CDR3 sequences, roughly 23% seen once, with about 0.71% in the top ten. V lost 7 bases and J lost 12, with 17 bases in between. This CDR3 is built from 12 residues. The germline V gene encodes CDR1 LNHNV and CDR2 YYDKDF (reference sequence). Sequenced material: naive CD8+ T cells from blood, with Jurkat cell RNA spiked in. The subset: FACS-sorted CD8+CD4-CCR7+CD45RA+ naive T cells. The sequence came from a human donor in good health. Some libraries in this study had Jurkat cell RNA spiked in. The chain recombines TRBV15 with TRBJ2-3; D possibly corresponds to TRBD1 (6 bases). The CDR3 nucleotides read TGTGCCACCACCTTGCCCAGGGGCCACCAGTATTTT. It specifies CATTLPRGHQYF.